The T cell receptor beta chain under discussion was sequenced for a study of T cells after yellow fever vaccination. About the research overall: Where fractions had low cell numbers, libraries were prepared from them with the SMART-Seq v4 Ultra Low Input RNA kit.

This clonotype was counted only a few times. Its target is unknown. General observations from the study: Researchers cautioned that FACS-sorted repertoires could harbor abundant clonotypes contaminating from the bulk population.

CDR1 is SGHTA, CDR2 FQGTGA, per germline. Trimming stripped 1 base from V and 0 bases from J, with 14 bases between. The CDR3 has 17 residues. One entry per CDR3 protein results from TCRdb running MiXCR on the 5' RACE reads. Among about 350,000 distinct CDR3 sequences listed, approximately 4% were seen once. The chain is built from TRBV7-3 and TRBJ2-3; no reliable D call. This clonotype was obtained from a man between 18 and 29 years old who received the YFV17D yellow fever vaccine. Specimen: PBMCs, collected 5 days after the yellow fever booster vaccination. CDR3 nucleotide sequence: TGTGCCAGCAGCTTAATAGGCGGACGTTACAGCACAGATACGCAGTATTTT. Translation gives CASSLIGGRYSTDTQYF.